This T cell receptor beta chain was sequenced for a study of T-cell memory formation after mild COVID-19. This clonotype was seen only a few times. The antigen is undetermined. One entry per CDR3 protein results from TCRdb running MiXCR on the 5' RACE reads. This table holds some 150,000 distinct CDR3 sequences, 11% to 15% found once. J lost 6 bases, V lost 1 base, and 11 bases had no gene match. In germline, CDR1 is SEHNR, CDR2 FQNEAQ (reference sequence). The CDR3 covers 17 residues. General study findings and limits: Confirmation of SARS-CoV-2 specificity was lacking for second-wave clones peaking day 37. Those CD4+ clones that contracted were mainly in CM and EM (CD8+ ones in EMRA). Later expanders leaned CD4+, whereas clones that contracted between day 15 and 85 were balanced CD4/CD8.

This TCR derives from an adult woman who had mild COVID-19 (a few samples of this study predate the infection). Cell type and time point are not known. The sequenced sample was PBMCs or a T cell subset sorted from them (not recorded which). The gene calls are TRBV7-9 and TRBJ1-2; TRBD1 agrees at 10 bases. In nucleotides, the CDR3 is TGTGCCAGCAGCTTAGAGCTTTCGACAGGGGGCGTGGATGGCTACACCTTC. The encoded protein is CASSLELSTGGVDGYTF.